Sequencing of this T cell receptor beta chain was carried out in a study of blood T cell repertoires in COVID-19. Study-wide context: Italy, Spain and the United States were the sources of the convalescent and acute COVID-19 samples. In each case, the material was cDNA or gDNA derived from T cells, B-cell-depleted T cells, or PBMCs.

As originally analysed: By means of reference gene primer amplification, nucleated cell counts were estimated. Profiled with immunoSEQ multiplex PCR; TCRdb holds only in-frame clones, not every one. The DNA gave D and trimming, while V, J and clone size come from that table. The repertoire holds tens of thousands of clones, approximately 84% seen once, with 14% in the top ten. V lost 4 bases and J lost 5; bases outside the gene matches: 10. This CDR3 is 16 amino acids long. CDR1 and CDR2 from the germline V gene are SGHTA and FQGTGA. The sample consisted of peripheral blood. V gene TRBV7-3 combines with J gene TRBJ2-1; 8 bases fit TRBD2. The origin of this receptor is a human donor in a cohort sampled during active COVID-19. CDR3: CASSSAGTRGNNEQFF. The DNA of the CDR3 is TGTGCCAGCAGCTCCGCCGGGACTAGGGGAAACAATGAGCAGTTCTTC.